This passage covers 10 T cell receptor beta chains from one sample sequenced in a study of blood T cell repertoires in COVID-19. Repertoires were generated with immunoSEQ multiplex PCR, while TCRdb's copy carries only in-frame clones and drops some. The sample shows 380,000 or so clones, roughly 90% of them seen only once. Input material: peripheral blood. These receptors all come from an older woman with COVID-19, enrolled during active disease.

The rearrangement uses TRBV5-1 and TRBJ2-1; a possible D gene is TRBD2 (5 bases). CDR3 length equals 18 residues. Germline V gene lookup returns CDR1 SGHRS and CDR2 YFSETQ. V was clipped by 6 bases and J by 0 bases, with 22 bases between them. The CDR3 sequence is CASTGVVVSQSSYNEQFF. The CDR3 DNA reads as TGCGCCAGCACCGGGGTGGTTGTTAGCCAAAGCTCCTACAATGAGCAGTTCTTC.

The chain recombines TRBV7-2 with TRBJ1-1, with TRBD1 matching over 7 bases. Losses at the gene ends were 2 bases for V and 4 bases for J; bases not matched to a gene: 7. Germline assignment: CDR1 SGHTA and CDR2 FQGNSA. The CDR3 loop spans 15 amino acids. CDR3 nucleotide sequence: TGTGCCAGCAGCTTACGGAGGGGGCAGGGCACTGAAGCTTTCTTT. Its protein product is CASSLRRGQGTEAFF.

The chain employs TRBV12-3 or TRBV12-4 and TRBJ1-2; D not resolved. The CDR3 length is 13 residues. The V gene lost 6 bases and the J gene lost 3 bases, with 11 bases spanning the gap. For the CDR3, the DNA is TGTGCCAGCAGCCCTACAGCGGACTATGGCTACACCTTC. This encodes CASSPTADYGYTF.

V and J are TRBV19 and TRBJ1-2; D perhaps matches TRBD1 (5 bases). The CDR3 is 14 residues long. Germline assignment: CDR1 LNHDA and CDR2 SQIVND (reference sequence). Trimming removed 5 bases at V and 5 bases at J, with 15 bases between. As DNA, the CDR3 is TGTGCCAGTAGTGTAACAGGACCCAAGTATGGCTACACCTTC. It encodes CASSVTGPKYGYTF.

This clone was seen a few times. The chain recombines TRBV4-1 with TRBJ2-7, with 11 bases that match TRBD2. Trimming at V came to 4 bases and at J to 2 bases, leaving 7 bases not matched to a gene. The CDR3 extends over 16 amino acids. Germline-derived CDR1 and CDR2 are MGHRA and YSYEKL. In DNA form, the CDR3 reads TGCGCCAGCAGCCCGAGGGAACTAGCGGGGGCCTACGAGCAGTACTTC. This encodes CASSPRELAGAYEQYF.

The chain uses TRBV11-1 and TRBJ2-3, with a weak D call TRBD1 (6 bases). The CDR3 is 14 residues long. The V end was cut by 4 bases, the J end by 0 bases, with 8 bases between. Germline assignment: CDR1 SGHAT and CDR2 FQDESV (reference sequence). For the CDR3, the DNA is TGTGCCAGCAGCTGGGGGCTTAGCACAGATACGCAGTATTTT. This sequence encodes CASSWGLSTDTQYF.

The rearrangement joins TRBV7-3 to TRBJ2-7, with 8 bases aligning to TRBD2. J lost 2 bases, V lost 3 bases, and 12 bases had no gene match. The CDR3 extends over 17 amino acids. Germline CDR1 is SGHTA and CDR2 is FQGTGA. CDR3 sequence reads: CASSFFGGGTTPYEQYF. In nucleotides, the CDR3 is TGTGCCAGCAGCTTCTTCGGCGGGGGGACAACTCCCTACGAGCAGTACTTC. The full variable domain, in which reference TRBV7-3 and TRBJ2-7 provide the parts outside the CDR3, is GAGVSQTPSNKVTEKGKYVELRCDPISGHTALYWYRQSLGQGPEFLIYFQGTGAADDSGLPNDRFFAVRPEGSVSTLKIQRTERGDSAVYLCASSFFGGGTTPYEQYFGPGTRLTVT.

This clone was detected a few times. The chain's CDR3 is CASSATGQVFNTEAFF. DNA for the CDR3: TGTGCCAGCAGCGCGACAGGGCAAGTATTTAACACTGAAGCTTTCTTT. The chain couples TRBV5-4 to TRBJ1-1; 7 bases match TRBD1. The CDR3 runs to 16 residues. J gave up 2 bases and V 4 bases, and 11 bases lay outside the gene matches. Germline-derived CDR1 and CDR2 are SGHNT and YYREEE (reference sequence).

The chain joins TRBV4-1 to TRBJ1-3; D may be TRBD1 (5 bases). Germline assignment: CDR1 MGHRA and CDR2 YSYEKL. The length of the CDR3 is 16 residues. V lost 4 bases and J 2 bases, leaving 15 bases between the germline ends. The CDR3 region is CASSLLPPGAGNTIYF. CDR3 nucleotides: TGCGCCAGCAGCCTCCTTCCACCGGGGGCTGGAAACACCATATATTTT.

The chain couples TRBV2 to TRBJ2-7; D might be TRBD1 (6 bases). Trimming left V 7 bases short and J 4 bases short, with 20 bases between. Germline V gives CDR1 SNHLY, CDR2 FYNNEI. CDR3 size: 15 residues. The CDR3 spells CASNRPGHSFYEQYF. The CDR3 nucleotides read TGTGCCAGCAATCGTCCGGGACACAGCTTTTACGAGCAGTACTTC.